The 8 T cell receptor beta chains listed next were all sequenced from one sample in a study of shared clonotypes between healthy human individuals. Sequencing was performed with immunoSEQ multiplex PCR; in TCRdb, only in-frame clones are kept and a portion is missing. Found here are over 95,000 clones, around two thirds of them singletons; the top ten hold just under 25%. Material for sequencing was memory CD8+ T cells sorted from blood. Subset here: CD45RO+ cells pooled with CCR7-negative TemRA cells. These receptors originate from a woman under 40 in good health.

This clone was found many times. The chain is built from TRBV2 and TRBJ2-7, with 8 bases aligning to TRBD1. This CDR3 spans 14 amino acids. J was trimmed by 4 bases and V by 1 base; bases with no gene match: 3. CDR1 and CDR2 from the germline V gene are SNHLY and FYNNEI. For the CDR3, the DNA is TGTGCCAGCAGTGAAGGCAGGGGGCTTTACGAGCAGTACTTC. Translation gives CASSEGRGLYEQYF.

This sequence joins TRBV27 and TRBJ2-5, with D uncertain. Trimming left V 6 bases short and J 2 bases short, with 10 bases between. The CDR3 sequence is 13 residues long. The germline gives CDR1 MNHEY, CDR2 SMNVEV (reference sequence). The CDR3 reads CASSPLGQETQYF. CDR3 bases: TGTGCCAGCAGCCCCCTTGGTCAAGAGACCCAGTACTTC.

The chain couples TRBV28 to TRBJ1-1; tentatively, D is TRBD1 (5 bases). This CDR3 spans 15 amino acids. Germline V gene sequence: CDR1 MDHEN, CDR2 SYDVKM. The V end lost 3 bases, the J end lost 4 bases, and 15 bases lay between the germline ends. CDR3 sequence reads: CASSFRVTGLTEAFF. DNA for the CDR3: TGTGCCAGCAGTTTTAGAGTCACGGGGCTCACTGAAGCTTTCTTT.

This rearrangement joins TRBV15 to TRBJ1-1, with TRBD1 matching 8 bases. V lost 4 bases, J lost 3 bases, and 10 bases stayed unmatched. The CDR3 runs to 16 residues. Germline assignment: CDR1 LNHNV and CDR2 YYDKDF (reference sequence). CDR3 region: CATSIHRGDKDTEAFF. The CDR3 coding sequence is TGTGCCACCAGCATTCACAGGGGGGATAAGGACACTGAAGCTTTCTTT.

The chain is built from TRBV28 and TRBJ2-6; D gene uncertain. Looked up from germline, CDR1 is MDHEN and CDR2 is SYDVKM. Between the trimmed V and J ends, which lost 8 bases and 3 bases, there was a span of 20 bases. CDR3 length: 17 amino acids. CDR3: CASGQEGLDLGANVLTF. The CDR3 bases are TGTGCCAGCGGCCAGGAAGGGCTAGATCTTGGGGCCAACGTCCTGACTTTC.

The rearrangement uses TRBV30 and TRBJ2-2; D ambiguous. Trimming pared 8 bases from V and 3 bases from J, leaving 10 bases between. Germline V gives CDR1 GTSNPN, CDR2 SVGIG (reference sequence). This CDR3 has 12 residues. The CDR3 DNA is TGTGCCCGTAGGGATTACACCGGGGAGCTGTTTTTT. Protein product: CARRDYTGELFF.

In its sample, this clone was seen many times. At the DNA level, this CDR3 is encoded by other sequences in the same sample as well. This chain uses TRBV9 with TRBJ1-4; possible D gene TRBD1, 5 bases. CDR1 and CDR2 (germline): SGDLS, YYNGEE. Trimming removed 4 bases from V and 1 base from J, with 8 bases in between. The CDR3 sequence is 14 residues long. The CDR3 here is CASSWGGTNEKLFF. DNA for the CDR3: TGTGCCAGCAGCTGGGGGGGAACTAATGAAAAACTGTTTTTT. Combining the CDR3 with reference TRBV9 and TRBJ1-4 gives the whole variable domain DSGVTQTPKHLITATGQRVTLRCSPRSGDLSVYWYQQSLDQGLQFLIQYYNGEERAKGNILERFSAQQFPDLHSELNLSSLELGDSALYFCASSWGGTNEKLFFGSGTQLSVL.

The chain employs TRBV6-6 and TRBJ2-1, with a tentative D call TRBD2 (6 bases). The CDR3 totals 15 residues. CDR1 is MNHNY, CDR2 SVGAGI, per germline (reference sequence). The germline V and J ends were trimmed by 2 bases and 6 bases, with 14 bases remaining between them. The CDR3 bases are TGTGCCAGCAGTTACGGGCGGGACCATTTCAATGAGCAGTTCTTC. Protein: CASSYGRDHFNEQFF.